These 20 T cell receptor beta chains share one sample of origin, sequenced in a study of blood T cell repertoires in COVID-19. The method was immunoSEQ multiplex PCR; TCRdb's version includes in-frame clones alone and lacks a portion of them. The table records 350,000 or so clones, roughly 90% of them present only once. What was sequenced was peripheral blood. These receptor sequences come from a woman in her sixties with COVID-19, enrolled during active disease.

This clone was detected once. CDR3 coding DNA: TGTGCCAGTAGTATAGAAGACAGCCCGACTTACGAGCAGTACTTC. Amino acid sequence: CASSIEDSPTYEQYF. The rearrangement uses TRBV19 and TRBJ2-7, with D tentatively TRBD1 (5 bases). The CDR3 length is 15 residues. The germline CDR1 and CDR2 sequences are LNHDA and SQIVND (reference sequence). The ends were cut back, 0 bases at V and 4 bases at J, with 13 bases in the middle.

This clone is large within its sample. The rearrangement joins TRBV6-5 to TRBJ1-5; unclear D gene. Germline lookup yields CDR1 MNHEY and CDR2 SVGAGI. V dropped 5 bases and J dropped 5 bases, with 10 bases sitting between them. The CDR3 extends over 13 amino acids. The CDR3, as DNA: TGTGCCAGCAGTCCTACGAATTATCAGCCCCAGCATTTT. Its translation: CASSPTNYQPQHF.

Turning to this clone: The same CDR3 also results from other DNA sequences found in this sample. The V gene is TRBV29-1, the J gene TRBJ1-5; 8 positions match TRBD1. Germline trimming cut 6 bases from V and 0 bases from J; bases unmatched to any gene: 4. CDR1 is SQVTM and CDR2 is ANQGSEA in the germline V gene. This CDR3 comprises 14 residues. CDR3 nucleotides: TGCAGCGTCGGGACAGGTTATAGCAATCAGCCCCAGCATTTT. This encodes CSVGTGYSNQPQHF.

This chain joins TRBV27 and TRBJ2-1; 7 bases are shared with TRBD1. CDR3 length: 15 amino acids. V lost 4 bases, J lost 9 bases, and 12 bases stayed unmatched. Germline lookup yields CDR1 MNHEY and CDR2 SMNVEV (reference sequence). This chain's CDR3 is CASSSDRSSNVEQFF. CDR3 coding DNA: TGTGCCAGCAGTTCGGACAGGTCGAGTAATGTTGAGCAGTTCTTC.

This clone was detected once. V gene TRBV30 combines with J gene TRBJ2-3; 9 bases match TRBD1. With 3 bases clipped from V and 3 bases from J, the junction kept 4 bases outside the gene matches. This CDR3 has 14 amino acids. Per germline, CDR1 GTSNPN and CDR2 SVGIG (reference sequence). CDR3 nucleotide sequence: TGTGCCTGGAGCGCGGACAGGGGAACAGATACGCAGTATTTT. As protein: CAWSADRGTDTQYF.

This clone was seen a single time. This chain connects TRBV6-1 to TRBJ1-2, with 9 bases matching TRBD1. Looked up from germline, CDR1 is MNHNS and CDR2 is SASEGT. The CDR3 runs to 14 residues. With V trimmed by 3 bases and J by 2 bases, 1 base remained unmatched. This chain's CDR3 is CASSDGTGNYGYTF. CDR3 in DNA: TGTGCCAGCAGTGACGGGACAGGGAACTATGGCTACACCTTC.

The chain uses TRBV2 and TRBJ1-1; D gene ambiguous. The CDR3 spans 13 residues. The V and J ends lost 7 bases and 6 bases respectively, with 15 bases between them. Germline CDR1 reads SNHLY; CDR2 reads FYNNEI. CDR3 in amino acids: CASTGEGSAEAFF. CDR3 bases: TGTGCCAGCACTGGGGAGGGATCGGCTGAAGCTTTCTTT.

The chain joins TRBV19 to TRBJ2-1; perhaps TRBD2 as D (5 bases). CDR1 is LNHDA and CDR2 is SQIVND in the germline V gene (reference sequence). Trimming stripped 1 base from V and 8 bases from J, with 12 bases between. The CDR3 has 14 residues. CDR3 bases: TGTGCCAGTAGTATAGCACCTGGGAGTCATGAGCAGTTCTTC. Protein: CASSIAPGSHEQFF. The complete variable domain, with remaining parts taken from reference TRBV19 and TRBJ2-1, reads DGGITQSPKYLFRKEGQNVTLSCEQNLNHDAMYWYRQDPGQGLRLIYYSQIVNDFQKGDIAEGYSVSREKKESFPLTVTSAQKNPTAFYLCASSIAPGSHEQFFGPGTRLTVL.

Note on this clone: Other DNA sequences in this sample translate to the same CDR3. CDR3: CSVDRANNYGYTF. The CDR3 DNA reads TGCAGCGTCGACAGGGCAAATAACTATGGCTACACCTTC. The chain is built from TRBV29-1 and TRBJ1-2; 7 nucleotides align to TRBD1. After removal of 6 bases from V and 1 base from J, the junction contained 5 bases not matched to a gene. CDR1 is SQVTM, CDR2 ANQGSEA, per germline. The CDR3 length is 13 residues.

The chain is built from TRBV18 and TRBJ1-4; D remains unclear. Germline V gives CDR1 KGHSH, CDR2 LQKENI. V shed 0 bases and J shed 8 bases, with 13 bases lying between them. The CDR3 contains 15 residues. The CDR3 coding sequence is TGTGCCAGCTCACCACCGAACAAGGGAGAAGAAAAACTGTTTTTT. Amino acids: CASSPPNKGEEKLFF.

The chain has TRBV7-2 and TRBJ2-3; 10 positions agree with TRBD2. This CDR3 has 15 amino acids. The germline CDR1 and CDR2 sequences are SGHTA and FQGNSA. J lost 3 bases, V lost 7 bases, and 7 bases had no gene match. CDR3 sequence: CASIPSAGGTDTQYF. The DNA of the CDR3 is TGTGCCAGCATCCCCTCAGCGGGGGGGACAGATACGCAGTATTTT.

The V and J genes are TRBV6-5 and TRBJ2-5, with 7 positions matching TRBD2. The germline V gene has CDR1 MNHEY and CDR2 SVGAGI. Trimming cost V 6 bases and J 4 bases; bases outside gene matches: 8. The CDR3 covers 14 residues. The CDR3 coding sequence is TGTGCCAGCAGGGCTCGCTCGGGAGGAGAGACCCAGTACTTC. Protein sequence: CASRARSGGETQYF.

The V gene is TRBV28, the J gene TRBJ2-7; 9 bases match TRBD2. V was clipped by 5 bases and J by 2 bases; unmatched bases: 10. Germline lookup yields CDR1 MDHEN and CDR2 SYDVKM. The CDR3 runs to 16 residues. This CDR3 reads CASSQPGGGGAYEQYF. The CDR3 DNA reads TGTGCCAGCAGTCAACCCGGCGGCGGGGGGGCCTACGAGCAGTACTTC. Full variable domain (outside the CDR3, taken from reference TRBV28 and TRBJ2-7): DVKVTQSSRYLVKRTGEKVFLECVQDMDHENMFWYRQDPGLGLRLIYFSYDVKMKEKGDIPEGYSVSREKKERFSLILESASTNQTSMYLCASSQPGGGGAYEQYFGPGTRLTVT.

The chain uses TRBV6-6 and TRBJ2-7; perhaps TRBD1 as D (6 bases). The CDR3 runs to 12 residues. The V and J ends lost 8 bases and 5 bases respectively, with 13 bases between them. Germline V gene data show CDR1 as MNHNY and CDR2 as SVGAGI (reference sequence). The CDR3 region has the DNA TGTGCCAGCCAACAGGGTAGCAACGAGCAGTACTTC. Translating gives CASQQGSNEQYF.

The rearrangement joins TRBV4-1 to TRBJ1-2; no firm D call. The CDR3 has 13 amino acids. V lost 4 bases to trimming and J lost 5 bases, with 11 bases between them. Germline lookup yields CDR1 MGHRA and CDR2 YSYEKL. The CDR3 nucleotides read TGCGCCAGCAGCCGAACCGGGGAGTATGGCTACACCTTC. This translates into CASSRTGEYGYTF.

The gene calls are TRBV3-1 (or the pseudogene TRBV3-2) and TRBJ1-5; TRBD1 matches 8 bases. This CDR3 has 15 amino acids. J gave up 5 bases and V 1 base, and 4 bases lay outside the gene matches. Germline V gene data show CDR1 as LGHDT and CDR2 as YNNKEL (reference sequence). The CDR3, as DNA: TGTGCCAGCAGCCAAGCAGGGGGCAAGGATCAGCCCCAGCATTTT. This sequence encodes CASSQAGGKDQPQHF.

The rearrangement uses TRBV11-2 and TRBJ1-4, with 7 bases lining up with TRBD1. There are 13 residues in the CDR3. Germline V gives CDR1 SGHAT, CDR2 FQNNGV. Unmatched junction bases numbered 4, after V lost 5 bases and J lost 7 bases. CDR3: CASSPQGSEKLFF. CDR3 bases: TGTGCCAGCAGCCCACAGGGGAGTGAAAAACTGTTTTTT.

The chain is built from TRBV7-3 and TRBJ2-1, with TRBD2 identical over 7 bases. Germline CDR1 is SGHTA and CDR2 is FQGTGA. The CDR3 is 14 residues long. J was trimmed by 5 bases and V by 0 bases; bases with no gene match: 1. The CDR3 DNA is TGTGCCAGCAGCTTAACGGGGGGGAACAATGAGCAGTTCTTC. Translation gives CASSLTGGNNEQFF.

In this sample, this clone turned up once. The chain has TRBV9 and TRBJ2-7, with 8 bases fitting TRBD1. The germline V gene has CDR1 SGDLS and CDR2 YYNGEE. This CDR3 contains 14 residues. V lost 0 bases and J lost 7; bases outside the gene matches: 6. The CDR3 region has the DNA TGTGCCAGCAGCGTAGGGGGACAGGTGGGTGAGCAGTACTTC. It translates to CASSVGGQVGEQYF.

The CDR3 protein is CATSSRQGSPGELFF. The CDR3 DNA sequence: TGTGCCACCAGCAGCAGACAGGGATCTCCCGGGGAGCTGTTTTTT. The chain couples TRBV15 to TRBJ2-2; 7 bases map to TRBD1. Germline V gives CDR1 LNHNV, CDR2 YYDKDF (reference sequence). V shed 3 bases and J 6 bases; nucleotides not matched to a gene: 7. The CDR3 sequence is 15 residues long.